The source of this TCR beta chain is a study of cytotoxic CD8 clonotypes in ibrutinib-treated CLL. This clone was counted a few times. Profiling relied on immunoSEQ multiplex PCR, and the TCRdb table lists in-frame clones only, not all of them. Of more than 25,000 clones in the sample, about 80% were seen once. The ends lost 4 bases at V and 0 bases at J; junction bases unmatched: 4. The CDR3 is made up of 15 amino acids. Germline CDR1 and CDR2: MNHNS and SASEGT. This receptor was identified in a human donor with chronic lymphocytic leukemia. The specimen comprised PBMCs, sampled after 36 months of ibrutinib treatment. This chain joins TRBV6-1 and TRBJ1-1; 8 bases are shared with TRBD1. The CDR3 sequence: CASSAWTGMNTEAFF. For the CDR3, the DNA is TGTGCCAGCAGTGCCTGGACAGGGATGAACACTGAAGCTTTCTTT.